The present entry profiles one TCR beta chain with its context. These data originate in a study of low-dose radiotherapy and immunotherapy resistance in tumors. Study details: Every two weeks patients got nivolumab 240 mg flat dose, plus ipilimumab 1 mg/kg every six weeks, intravenously.

Every donor's regimen consisted of nivolumab, ipilimumab, aspirin, low-dose cyclophosphamide and low-dose radiotherapy. TRAV and TRBV primers primed cDNA for both TCRalpha and TCRbeta. TCRs were put through roughly 20 PCR cycles of amplification with Phusion. A constant-region primer and the V-primer adapter served as the primer pair. mRNA, after isolation, was amplified by in vitro transcription. TCRdb itself ran the reads through MiXCR, one entry per CDR3 protein. This sample yields 15,000 to 20,000 distinct CDR3 sequences, of which about 71% are seen a single time; around 5.9% belongs to the top ten. Per the germline V gene, CDR1 is MDHEN and CDR2 is SYDVKM. The V gene lost 3 bases and the J gene lost 3 bases, with 2 bases spanning the gap. The CDR3 loop spans 12 amino acids.

The TCR comes from a human donor with advanced metastatic prostate, ovarian, gallbladder or colorectal cancer (not recorded which). This table probably holds off-target reads from a library built for another chain. The chain carries TRBV28 and TRBJ2-2; D remains ambiguous. The CDR3 loop reads CASSFYTGELFF. In DNA form, the CDR3 reads TGTGCCAGCAGTTTTTACACCGGGGAGCTGTTTTTT.